The next 13 T cell receptor beta chains were all read from a single sample in a study of cytomegalovirus exposure and HLA in healthy donors. Primers: 60 Vbeta forward and 13 Jbeta reverse. Repertoires were generated with immunoSEQ multiplex PCR, while TCRdb's copy carries only in-frame clones and drops some. The sample carries about 59,000 clones, just under 75% recorded once. The sequencing input was PBMCs. Source of these receptors: a man aged 30 to 39 in good health and CMV-seropositive.

The gene calls are TRBV4-1 and TRBJ2-5; maybe TRBD2 (7 bases). This CDR3 comprises 18 residues. Germline V lookup: CDR1 MGHRA, CDR2 YSYEKL. V lost 4 bases, J lost 5 bases, and 26 bases lay in between. CDR3: CASSRERGGGPRTETQYF. For the CDR3, the DNA is TGCGCCAGCAGCCGGGAAAGAGGGGGGGGACCCAGGACGGAGACCCAGTACTTC.

The rearrangement uses TRBV7-9 and TRBJ1-4; possible D gene TRBD1, 5 bases. V was shortened by 5 bases and J by 11 bases, with 12 bases between the two germline ends. This CDR3 region has 12 residues. From germline, CDR1 is SEHNR and CDR2 FQNEAQ (reference sequence). The CDR3 spells CASSAQRGKLFF. The CDR3 region has the DNA TGTGCCAGCAGCGCACAGCGGGGGAAACTGTTTTTT. The complete variable domain, with remaining parts taken from reference TRBV7-9 and TRBJ1-4, reads DTGVSQNPRHKITKRGQNVTFRCDPISEHNRLYWYRQTLGQGPEFLTYFQNEAQLEKSRLLSDRFSAERPKGSFSTLEIQRTEQGDSAMYLCASSAQRGKLFFGSGTQLSVL.

Only a few counts were recorded for this clone. The rearrangement joins TRBV7-3 to TRBJ1-1; 7 bases align to TRBD1. CDR1 is SGHTA, CDR2 FQGTGA, per germline. The CDR3 covers 14 residues. J lost 5 bases, V lost 4 bases, and 7 bases had no gene match. The CDR3 DNA is TGTGCCAGCAGCTACTCAGGGGGATTAACTGAAGCTTTCTTT. Protein: CASSYSGGLTEAFF.

V usage is TRBV7-3 and J usage is TRBJ2-2; 9 bases align to TRBD1. Unmatched junction bases numbered 6, after V lost 6 bases and J lost 4 bases. Germline assignment: CDR1 SGHTA and CDR2 FQGTGA. The CDR3 has 15 amino acids. CDR3 DNA sequence: TGTGCCAGCAGACCCGGGACAGGGTCCACCGGGGAGCTGTTTTTT. Its protein is CASRPGTGSTGELFF.

The chain carries TRBV30 and TRBJ2-5; possible D gene TRBD2, 6 bases. The J call is in doubt because the DNA end fits TRBJ2-7 better. Germline-derived CDR1 and CDR2 are GTSNPN and SVGIG (reference sequence). There are 14 residues in the CDR3. In DNA form, the CDR3 reads TGTGCCTGGGACCCGGGACTGCCGTCCTACGAGCAGTACTTC. Translation: CAWDPGLPSYEQYF.

V usage is TRBV7-8 and J usage is TRBJ2-5, with 7 nucleotides matching TRBD1. Trimming removed 4 bases from V and 2 bases from J; junction bases left unmatched: 10. Germline V CDR1 and CDR2: SGHVS, FQNEAQ. This CDR3 has 16 amino acids. For the CDR3, the DNA is TGTGCCAGCAGCTCCTATTACAGGGGTCCTCAAGAGACCCAGTACTTC. Translating it yields CASSSYYRGPQETQYF. Filled out from reference TRBV7-8 and TRBJ2-5, the complete variable domain reads GAGVSQSPRYKVAKRGQDVALRCDPISGHVSLFWYQQALGQGPEFLTYFQNEAQLDKSGLPSDRFFAERPEGSVSTLKIQRTQQEDSAVYLCASSSYYRGPQETQYFGPGTRLLVL.

The chain carries TRBV6-1 and TRBJ1-6; 7 bases are a match to TRBD1. V gave up 2 bases and J gave up 9 bases; unmatched junction bases: 7. Germline CDR1 is MNHNS and CDR2 is SASEGT. The CDR3 spans 15 residues. The CDR3 region has the DNA TGTGCCAGCAGTGAAATCAAGGGGGCCGGTTCACCCCTCCACTTT. Its translation is CASSEIKGAGSPLHF.

The chain has TRBV4-1 and TRBJ2-3; TRBD2 might be the D (6 bases). The germline CDR1 and CDR2 sequences are MGHRA and YSYEKL. The CDR3 contains 16 residues. V shed 0 bases and J shed 6 bases, with 16 bases lying between them. The CDR3 DNA sequence: TGCGCCAGCAGCCAAGATTCCGGCGGGGTCCGGGATACGCAGTATTTT. Translating it yields CASSQDSGGVRDTQYF.

This rearrangement joins TRBV7-6 to TRBJ1-5; perhaps TRBD1 as D (6 bases). V lost 5 bases to trimming and J lost 6 bases, with 11 bases between them. The length of the CDR3 is 13 residues. The germline V gene encodes CDR1 SGHVS and CDR2 FNYEAQ. CDR3: CASSPQGSQPQHF. The CDR3 nucleotides are TGTGCCAGCAGCCCGCAGGGGAGTCAGCCCCAGCATTTT.

The chain employs TRBV9 and TRBJ2-1; the D gene is possibly TRBD2 (6 bases). Germline lookup yields CDR1 SGDLS and CDR2 YYNGEE. This CDR3 is 18 amino acids long. The V and J ends lost 3 bases and 0 bases respectively, with 19 bases between them. CDR3: CASSGGTDRSSSYNEQFF. In DNA, the CDR3 is TGTGCCAGCAGCGGCGGGACGGACCGGTCTAGCTCCTACAATGAGCAGTTCTTC.

This clone occurred a few times. V is TRBV4-2 and J is TRBJ2-7; weak D call: TRBD2 (7 bases). V was trimmed by 4 bases and J by 6 bases, leaving 16 bases between them. The CDR3 length is 14 residues. Germline CDR1 LGHNA, CDR2 YNFKEQ. Written as DNA, the CDR3 is TGTGCCAGCAGCCTCCTCCCAGGGGAGGGCGAGCAGTACTTC. Amino acid sequence: CASSLLPGEGEQYF.

There are a few counts of this clone. This chain connects TRBV27 to TRBJ2-5; D is unclear. V lost 5 bases, J lost 2 bases, and 12 bases lay in between. The germline CDR1 and CDR2 sequences are MNHEY and SMNVEV (reference sequence). There are 14 residues in the CDR3. CDR3 in DNA: TGTGCCAGCAGTCACGGTATCCTACAAGAGACCCAGTACTTC. Amino acids: CASSHGILQETQYF.

The chain couples TRBV7-2 to TRBJ1-1; TRBD1 matches at 9 bases. Germline-derived CDR1 and CDR2 are SGHTA and FQGNSA. The CDR3 has 15 residues. With V trimmed by 4 bases and J by 1 base, 4 bases remained unmatched. CDR3 sequence reads: CASSSQGAWNTEAFF. Written as DNA, the CDR3 is TGTGCCAGCAGCTCACAGGGGGCCTGGAACACTGAAGCTTTCTTT.